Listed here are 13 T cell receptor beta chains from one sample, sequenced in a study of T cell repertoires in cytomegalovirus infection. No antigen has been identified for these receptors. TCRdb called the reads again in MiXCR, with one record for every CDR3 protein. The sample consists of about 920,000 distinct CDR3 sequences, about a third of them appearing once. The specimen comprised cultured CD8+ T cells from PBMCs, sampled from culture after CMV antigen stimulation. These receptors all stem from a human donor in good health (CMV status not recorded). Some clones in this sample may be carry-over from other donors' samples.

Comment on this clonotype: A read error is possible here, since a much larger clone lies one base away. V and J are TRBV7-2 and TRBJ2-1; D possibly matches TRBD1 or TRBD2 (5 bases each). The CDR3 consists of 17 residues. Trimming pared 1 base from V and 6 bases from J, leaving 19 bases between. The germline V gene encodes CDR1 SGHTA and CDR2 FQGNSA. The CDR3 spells CASSLDSYDSGCNEQFF. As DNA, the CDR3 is TGTGCCAGCAGCTTAGATTCGTACGACAGCGGATGCAATGAGCAGTTCTTC.

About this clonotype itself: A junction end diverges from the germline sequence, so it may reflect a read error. Written as DNA, the CDR3 is TGTGCCACCAGCTCCGGATCAAACTCCTACTATGAGCAGTTCTTC. It codes for CATSSGSNSYYEQFF. This chain connects TRBV15 to TRBJ2-1, with D hard to call. CDR3 length: 15 residues. Germline V gives CDR1 LNHNV, CDR2 YYDKDF (reference sequence).

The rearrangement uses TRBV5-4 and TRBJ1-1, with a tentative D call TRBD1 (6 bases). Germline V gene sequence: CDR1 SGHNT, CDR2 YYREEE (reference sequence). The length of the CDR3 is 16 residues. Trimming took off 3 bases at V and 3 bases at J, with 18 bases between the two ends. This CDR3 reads CASSSSVGRGHTEAFF. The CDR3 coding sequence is TGTGCCAGCAGCTCTAGCGTCGGTCGGGGGCACACTGAAGCTTTCTTT.

DNA for the CDR3: TGTGCCAGCAGCAACGCAGGGACTTACTACGAGCAGTACTTC. It specifies CASSNAGTYYEQYF. The chain recombines TRBV7-4 with TRBJ2-7; TRBD2 might be the D (6 bases). The ends were cut back, 5 bases at V and 3 bases at J, with 14 bases in the middle. Germline lookup yields CDR1 SGHVT and CDR2 SQSDAQ. The CDR3 extends over 14 amino acids.

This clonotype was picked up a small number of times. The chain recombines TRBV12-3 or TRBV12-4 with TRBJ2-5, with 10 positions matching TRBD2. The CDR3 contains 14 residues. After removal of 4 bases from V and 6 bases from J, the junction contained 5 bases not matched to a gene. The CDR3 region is CASSYPSGGKTQYF. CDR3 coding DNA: TGTGCCAGCAGTTACCCTAGCGGGGGAAAGACCCAGTACTTC.

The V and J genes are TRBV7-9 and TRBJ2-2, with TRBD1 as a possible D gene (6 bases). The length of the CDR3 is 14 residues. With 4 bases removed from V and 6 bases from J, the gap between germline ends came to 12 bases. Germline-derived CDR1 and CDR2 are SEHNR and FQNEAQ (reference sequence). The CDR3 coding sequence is TGTGCCAGCAGCTCCAACAGGGTCCCCGGGGAGCTGTTTTTT. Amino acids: CASSSNRVPGELFF.

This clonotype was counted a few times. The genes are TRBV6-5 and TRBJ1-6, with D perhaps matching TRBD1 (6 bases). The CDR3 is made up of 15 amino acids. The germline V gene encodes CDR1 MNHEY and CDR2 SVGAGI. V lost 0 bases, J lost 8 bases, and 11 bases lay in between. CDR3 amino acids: CASSYSGTNHSPLHF. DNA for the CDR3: TGTGCCAGCAGTTACTCCGGGACAAACCATTCACCCCTCCACTTT.

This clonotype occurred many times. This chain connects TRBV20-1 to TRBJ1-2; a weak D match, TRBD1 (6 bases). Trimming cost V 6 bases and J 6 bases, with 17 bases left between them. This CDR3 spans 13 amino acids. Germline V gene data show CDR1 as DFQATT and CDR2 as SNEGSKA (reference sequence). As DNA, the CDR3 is TGCAGTGCCCCCAGAGACCGGGACAATGGCTACACCTTC. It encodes CSAPRDRDNGYTF.

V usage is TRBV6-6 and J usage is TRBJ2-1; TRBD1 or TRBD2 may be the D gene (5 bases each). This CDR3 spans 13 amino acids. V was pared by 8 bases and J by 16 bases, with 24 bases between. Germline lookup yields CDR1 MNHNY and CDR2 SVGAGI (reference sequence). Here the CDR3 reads CASSPGRQIEEFF. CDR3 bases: TGTGCCAGCTCCCCGGGGCGGCAGATTGAGGAATTCTTC.

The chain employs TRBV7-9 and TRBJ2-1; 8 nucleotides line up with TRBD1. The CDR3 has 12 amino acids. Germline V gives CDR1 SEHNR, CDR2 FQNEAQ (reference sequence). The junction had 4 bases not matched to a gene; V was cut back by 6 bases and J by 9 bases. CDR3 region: CASRGQVFEQFF. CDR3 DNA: TGTGCCAGCAGGGGACAGGTGTTTGAGCAGTTCTTC.

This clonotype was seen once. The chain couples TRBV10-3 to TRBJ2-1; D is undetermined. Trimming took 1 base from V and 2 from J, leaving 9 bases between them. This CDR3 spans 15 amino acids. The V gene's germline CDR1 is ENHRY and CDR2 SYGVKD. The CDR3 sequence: CAISEFSEPYNEQFF. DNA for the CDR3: TGTGCCATCAGTGAGTTCTCAGAGCCCTACAATGAGCAGTTCTTC.

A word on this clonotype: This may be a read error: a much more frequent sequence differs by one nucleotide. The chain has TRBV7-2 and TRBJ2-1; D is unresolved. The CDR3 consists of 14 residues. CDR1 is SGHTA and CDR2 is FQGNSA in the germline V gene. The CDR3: CVSSYSGSYNEQFF. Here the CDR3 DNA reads TGTGTCAGCAGCTATTCCGGCTCCTACAATGAGCAGTTCTTC.

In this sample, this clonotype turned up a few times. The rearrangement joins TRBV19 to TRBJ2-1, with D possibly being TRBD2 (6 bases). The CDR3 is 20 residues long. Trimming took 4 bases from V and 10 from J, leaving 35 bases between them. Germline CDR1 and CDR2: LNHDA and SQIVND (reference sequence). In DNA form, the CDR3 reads TGTGCCAGTAGTAAATTGTTGAGTATCATTGGGGTCCTAGCGTTTCACGAGCAGTTCTTC. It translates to CASSKLLSIIGVLAFHEQFF.